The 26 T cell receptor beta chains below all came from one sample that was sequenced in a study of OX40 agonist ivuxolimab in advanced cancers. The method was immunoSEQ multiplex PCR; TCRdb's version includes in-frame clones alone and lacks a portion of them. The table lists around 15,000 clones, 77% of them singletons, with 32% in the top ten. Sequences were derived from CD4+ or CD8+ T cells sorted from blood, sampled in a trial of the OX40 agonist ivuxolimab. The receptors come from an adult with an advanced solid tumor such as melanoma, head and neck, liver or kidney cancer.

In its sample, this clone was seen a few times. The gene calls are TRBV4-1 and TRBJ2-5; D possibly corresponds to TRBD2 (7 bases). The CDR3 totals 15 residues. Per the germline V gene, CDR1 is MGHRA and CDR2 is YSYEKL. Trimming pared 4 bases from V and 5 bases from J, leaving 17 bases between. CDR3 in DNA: TGCGCCAGCAGCCCATCTAGCGGAGGGGGGGAGACCCAGTACTTC. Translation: CASSPSSGGGETQYF.

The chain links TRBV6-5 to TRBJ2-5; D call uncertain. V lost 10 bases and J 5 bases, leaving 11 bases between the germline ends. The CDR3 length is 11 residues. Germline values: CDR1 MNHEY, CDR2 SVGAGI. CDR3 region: CATENRETQYF. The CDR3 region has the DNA TGTGCCACTGAGAATAGGGAGACCCAGTACTTC.

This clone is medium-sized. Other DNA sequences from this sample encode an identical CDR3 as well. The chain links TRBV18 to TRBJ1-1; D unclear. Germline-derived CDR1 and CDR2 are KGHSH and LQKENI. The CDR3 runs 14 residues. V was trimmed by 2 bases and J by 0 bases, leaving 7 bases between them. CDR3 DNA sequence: TGTGCCAGCTCACCATCGGTTTTGAACACTGAAGCTTTCTTT. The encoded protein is CASSPSVLNTEAFF.

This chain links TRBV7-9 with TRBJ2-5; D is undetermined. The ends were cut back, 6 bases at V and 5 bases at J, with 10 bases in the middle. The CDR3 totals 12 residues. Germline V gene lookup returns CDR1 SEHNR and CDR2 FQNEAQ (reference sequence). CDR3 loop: CASRQVWETQYF. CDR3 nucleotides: TGTGCCAGCAGACAAGTGTGGGAGACCCAGTACTTC. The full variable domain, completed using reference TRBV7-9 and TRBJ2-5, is DTGVSQNPRHKITKRGQNVTFRCDPISEHNRLYWYRQTLGQGPEFLTYFQNEAQLEKSRLLSDRFSAERPKGSFSTLEIQRTEQGDSAMYLCASRQVWETQYFGPGTRLLVL.

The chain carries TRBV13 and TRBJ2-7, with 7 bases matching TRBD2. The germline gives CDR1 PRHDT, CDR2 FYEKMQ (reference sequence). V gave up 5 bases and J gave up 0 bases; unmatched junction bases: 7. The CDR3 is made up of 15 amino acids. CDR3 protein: CASSVAASGSYEQYF. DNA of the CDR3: TGTGCCAGCAGCGTAGCGGCTAGCGGCTCCTACGAGCAGTACTTC.

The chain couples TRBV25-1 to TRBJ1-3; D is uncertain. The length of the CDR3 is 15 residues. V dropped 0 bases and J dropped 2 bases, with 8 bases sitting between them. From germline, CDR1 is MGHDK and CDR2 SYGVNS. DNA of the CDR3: TGTGCCAGCAGTGAATACTTCGGGACTGGAAACACCATATATTTT. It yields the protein CASSEYFGTGNTIYF.

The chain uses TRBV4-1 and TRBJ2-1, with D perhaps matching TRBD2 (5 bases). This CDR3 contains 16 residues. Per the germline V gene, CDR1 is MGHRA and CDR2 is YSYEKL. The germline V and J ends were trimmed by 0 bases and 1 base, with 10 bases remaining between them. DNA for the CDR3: TGCGCCAGCAGCCAAGACCGGACTGGTTCCTACAATGAGCAGTTCTTC. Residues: CASSQDRTGSYNEQFF.

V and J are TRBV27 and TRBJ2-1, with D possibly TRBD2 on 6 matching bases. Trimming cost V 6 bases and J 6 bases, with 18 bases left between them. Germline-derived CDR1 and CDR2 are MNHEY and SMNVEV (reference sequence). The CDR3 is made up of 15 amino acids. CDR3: CASSPGGRGSNEQFF. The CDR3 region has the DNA TGTGCCAGCAGCCCCGGAGGGCGGGGTTCCAATGAGCAGTTCTTC.

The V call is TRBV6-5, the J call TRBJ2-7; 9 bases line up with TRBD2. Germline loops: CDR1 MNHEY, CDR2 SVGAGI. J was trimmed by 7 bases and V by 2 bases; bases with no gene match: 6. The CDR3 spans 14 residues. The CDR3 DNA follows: TGTGCCAGCAGTTACGCGGGAGGGCCGGGAGAGCAGTACTTC. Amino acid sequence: CASSYAGGPGEQYF.

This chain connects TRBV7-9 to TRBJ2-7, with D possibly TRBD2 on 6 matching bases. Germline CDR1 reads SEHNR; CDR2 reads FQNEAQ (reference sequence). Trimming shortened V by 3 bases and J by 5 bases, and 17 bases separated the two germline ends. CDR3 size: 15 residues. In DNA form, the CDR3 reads TGTGCCAGCAGCTTGCGGGACGGGAGCAGCCACGAGCAGTACTTC. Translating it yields CASSLRDGSSHEQYF.

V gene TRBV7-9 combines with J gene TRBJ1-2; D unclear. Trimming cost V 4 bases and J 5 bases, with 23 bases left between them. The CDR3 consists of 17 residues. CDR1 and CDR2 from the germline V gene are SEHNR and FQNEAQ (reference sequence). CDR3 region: CASSYTDGRDALYGYTF. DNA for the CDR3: TGTGCCAGCAGCTACACGGACGGAAGAGACGCACTATATGGCTACACCTTC.

CDR3 amino acids: CASSTYGELFF. The CDR3, as DNA: TGTGCCAGCAGCACATACGGGGAGCTGTTTTTT. The V and J genes are TRBV6-6 and TRBJ2-2; no firm D call. The CDR3 runs to 11 residues. V was cut by 6 bases and J by 7 bases, with 6 bases left in between. Germline V gene lookup returns CDR1 MNHNY and CDR2 SVGAGI (reference sequence).

DNA for the CDR3: TGTGCCAGCAGTACCGGGACTAGCAACTACGAGCAGTACTTC. It is translated as CASSTGTSNYEQYF. This chain uses TRBV28 with TRBJ2-7; 9 positions match TRBD2. Per germline, CDR1 MDHEN and CDR2 SYDVKM. The CDR3 totals 14 residues. V trimming: 5 bases; J trimming: 3 bases; junction bases outside the gene matches: 5.

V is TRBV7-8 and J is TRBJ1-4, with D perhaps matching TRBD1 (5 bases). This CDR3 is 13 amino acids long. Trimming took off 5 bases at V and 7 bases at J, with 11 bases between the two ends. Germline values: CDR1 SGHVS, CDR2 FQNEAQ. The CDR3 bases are TGTGCCAGCAGCCTGGGGCCCATTGAAAAACTGTTTTTT. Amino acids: CASSLGPIEKLFF.

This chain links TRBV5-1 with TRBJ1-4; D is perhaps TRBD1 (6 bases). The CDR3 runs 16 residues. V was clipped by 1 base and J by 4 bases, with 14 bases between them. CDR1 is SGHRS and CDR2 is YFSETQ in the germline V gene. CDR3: CASSLYEGGFNEKLFF. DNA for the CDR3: TGCGCCAGCAGCTTGTATGAGGGGGGATTTAATGAAAAACTGTTTTTT. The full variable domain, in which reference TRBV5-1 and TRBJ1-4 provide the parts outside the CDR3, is KAGVTQTPRYLIKTRGQQVTLSCSPISGHRSVSWYQQTPGQGLQFLFEYFSETQRNKGNFPGRFSGRQFSNSRSEMNVSTLELGDSALYLCASSLYEGGFNEKLFFGSGTQLSVL.

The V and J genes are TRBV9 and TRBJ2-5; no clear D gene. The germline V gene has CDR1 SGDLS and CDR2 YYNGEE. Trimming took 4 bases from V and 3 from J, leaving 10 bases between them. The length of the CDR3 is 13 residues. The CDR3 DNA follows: TGTGCCAGCAGCCGACGACTGAAAGAGACCCAGTACTTC. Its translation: CASSRRLKETQYF.

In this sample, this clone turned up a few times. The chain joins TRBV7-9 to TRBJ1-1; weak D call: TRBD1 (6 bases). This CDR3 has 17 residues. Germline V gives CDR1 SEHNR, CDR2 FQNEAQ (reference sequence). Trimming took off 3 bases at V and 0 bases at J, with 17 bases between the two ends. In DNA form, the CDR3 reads TGTGCCAGCAGCTTTACCAGGGGAGGAGATATGAACACTGAAGCTTTCTTT. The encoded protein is CASSFTRGGDMNTEAFF. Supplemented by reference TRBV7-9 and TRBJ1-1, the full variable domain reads DTGVSQNPRHKITKRGQNVTFRCDPISEHNRLYWYRQTLGQGPEFLTYFQNEAQLEKSRLLSDRFSAERPKGSFSTLEIQRTEQGDSAMYLCASSFTRGGDMNTEAFFGQGTRLTVV.

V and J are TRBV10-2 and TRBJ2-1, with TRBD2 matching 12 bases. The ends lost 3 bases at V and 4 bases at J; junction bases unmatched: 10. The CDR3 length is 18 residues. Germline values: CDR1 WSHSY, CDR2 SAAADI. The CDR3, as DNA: TGCGCCAGCAGTGACCCGACTAGCGGGAGTGTTGTGTACAATGAGCAGTTCTTC. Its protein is CASSDPTSGSVVYNEQFF.

This chain's CDR3 is CSVEGFQTGGLNTEAFF. CDR3 in DNA: TGCAGCGTTGAAGGTTTTCAGACAGGGGGCTTGAACACTGAAGCTTTCTTT. The genes are TRBV29-1 and TRBJ1-1, with TRBD1 matching 10 bases. The ends lost 1 base at V and 0 bases at J; junction bases unmatched: 8. The CDR3 is 17 amino acids. Germline CDR1 is SQVTM and CDR2 is ANQGSEA.

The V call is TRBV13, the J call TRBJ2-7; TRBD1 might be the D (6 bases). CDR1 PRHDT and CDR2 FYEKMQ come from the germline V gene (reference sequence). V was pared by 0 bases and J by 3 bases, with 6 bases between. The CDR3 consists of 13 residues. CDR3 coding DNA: TGTGCCAGCAGCTTAGGACAGGGCTACGAGCAGTACTTC. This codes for CASSLGQGYEQYF. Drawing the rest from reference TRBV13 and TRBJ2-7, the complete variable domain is AAGVIQSPRHLIKEKRETATLKCYPIPRHDTVYWYQQGPGQDPQFLISFYEKMQSDKGSIPDRFSAQQFSDYHSELNMSSLELGDSALYFCASSLGQGYEQYFGPGTRLTVT.

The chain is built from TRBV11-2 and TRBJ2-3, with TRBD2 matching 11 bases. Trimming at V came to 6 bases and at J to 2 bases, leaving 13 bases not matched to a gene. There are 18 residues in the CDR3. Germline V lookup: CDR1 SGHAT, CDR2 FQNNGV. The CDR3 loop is CASRSWVSGRAYTDTQYF. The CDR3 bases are TGTGCCAGCAGGTCCTGGGTTAGCGGGAGGGCCTACACAGATACGCAGTATTTT. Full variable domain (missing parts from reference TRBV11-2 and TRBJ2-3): EAGVAQSPRYKIIEKRQSVAFWCNPISGHATLYWYQQILGQGPKLLIQFQNNGVVDDSQLPKDRFSAERLKGVDSTLKIQPAKLEDSAVYLCASRSWVSGRAYTDTQYFGPGTRLTVL.

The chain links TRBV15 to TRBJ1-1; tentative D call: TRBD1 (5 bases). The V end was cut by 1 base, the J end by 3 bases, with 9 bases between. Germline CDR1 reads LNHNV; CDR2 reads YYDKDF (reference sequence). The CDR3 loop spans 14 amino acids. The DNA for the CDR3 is TGTGCCACCAGCAGAGGAGGGACGTACACTGAAGCTTTCTTT. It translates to CATSRGGTYTEAFF.

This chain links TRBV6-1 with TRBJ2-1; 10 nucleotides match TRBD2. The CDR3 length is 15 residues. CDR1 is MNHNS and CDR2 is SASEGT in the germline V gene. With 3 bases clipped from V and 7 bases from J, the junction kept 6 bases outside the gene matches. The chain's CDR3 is CASSDELAGRNEQFF. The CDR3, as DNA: TGTGCCAGCAGTGATGAACTAGCGGGACGGAATGAGCAGTTCTTC.

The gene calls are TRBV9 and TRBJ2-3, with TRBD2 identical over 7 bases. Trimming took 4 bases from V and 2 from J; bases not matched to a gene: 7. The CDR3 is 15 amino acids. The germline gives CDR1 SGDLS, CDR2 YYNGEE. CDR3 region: CASSFGAGDTDTQYF. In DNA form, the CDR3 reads TGTGCCAGCAGCTTTGGCGCGGGAGACACAGATACGCAGTATTTT. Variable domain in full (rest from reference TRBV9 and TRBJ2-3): DSGVTQTPKHLITATGQRVTLRCSPRSGDLSVYWYQQSLDQGLQFLIQYYNGEERAKGNILERFSAQQFPDLHSELNLSSLELGDSALYFCASSFGAGDTDTQYFGPGTRLTVL.

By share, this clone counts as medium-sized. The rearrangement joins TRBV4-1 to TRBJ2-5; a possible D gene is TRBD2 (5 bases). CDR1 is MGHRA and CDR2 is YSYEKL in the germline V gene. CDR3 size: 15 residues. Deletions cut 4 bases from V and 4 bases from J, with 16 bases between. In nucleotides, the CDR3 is TGCGCCAGCAGCCGACTCGTCGGGGAAGTAGAGACCCAGTACTTC. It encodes CASSRLVGEVETQYF.

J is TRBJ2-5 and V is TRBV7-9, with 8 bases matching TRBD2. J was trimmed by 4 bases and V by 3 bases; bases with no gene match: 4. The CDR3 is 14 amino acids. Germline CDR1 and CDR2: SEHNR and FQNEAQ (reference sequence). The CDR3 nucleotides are TGTGCCAGCAGCTTCCCGGGAGGGCCAGAGACCCAGTACTTC. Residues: CASSFPGGPETQYF.